This T cell receptor beta chain is from a study of T cells in Graves' hyperthyroidism and ophthalmopathy. This clonotype was observed many times. The investigators amplified TCR beta CDR3 regions from RNA transcripts. TCR CDR3 regions were first amplified by RT-PCR with HTBI primers. MiXCR was run by TCRdb on the multiplex PCR reads, yielding one entry per CDR3 protein. Seen here are around 800,000 distinct CDR3 sequences, around 39% observed once, and the top ten hold approximately 8.7%. After removal of 1 base from V and 5 bases from J, the junction contained 5 bases not matched to a gene. The CDR3 runs 15 residues. Germline-derived CDR1 and CDR2 are SGDLS and YYNGEE. Source material for PBMCs was 10 ml fresh peripheral blood.

The rearrangement uses TRBV9 and TRBJ1-4; 7 bases match TRBD1. This TCR derives from a man between 18 and 35 years old with Graves' hyperthyroidism. What was sequenced was blood. CDR3 in amino acids: CASSVKGQTNEKLFF. Here the CDR3 DNA reads TGTGCCAGCAGCGTAAAGGGACAGACGAATGAAAAACTGTTTTTT.